This TCR beta chain comes out of a study of OX40 agonist ivuxolimab in advanced cancers. This CDR3 is 15 amino acids long. Trimming left V 1 base short and J 2 bases short, with 9 bases between. Germline V gene sequence: CDR1 LGHNA, CDR2 YNFKEQ. Generated by immunoSEQ multiplex PCR, the TCRdb table keeps only in-frame clones and is missing some. This table holds about 110,000 clones, roughly 90% found once. This TCR was sampled from an adult with an advanced solid tumor such as melanoma, head and neck, liver or kidney cancer. This specimen consisted of CD4+ or CD8+ T cells sorted from blood, obtained in a trial of the OX40 agonist ivuxolimab. V and J are TRBV4-2 and TRBJ1-3, with D hard to call. CDR3 region: CASSQAERTGNTIYF. CDR3 DNA sequence: TGTGCCAGCAGCCAAGCAGAGAGAACTGGAAACACCATATATTTT.